The 26 T cell receptor beta chains below come from one sample, sequenced in a study of monozygotic twins with inflammatory bowel disease. After re-calling the 5' RACE reads, TCRdb lists one entry per CDR3 protein, DNA absent. The sample has fewer than 350,000 distinct CDR3 sequences, and its top ten clones hold around 2%. Sample: blood. Every receptor here comes from a human donor with ulcerative colitis or Crohn's disease, or a healthy co-twin of an affected twin (not recorded which).

The chain couples TRBV5-1 to TRBJ2-1; the TRBD1 assignment by TCRdb is unverifiable without DNA. Germline CDR1 SGHRS, CDR2 YFSETQ. The CDR3 is 16 residues long. The CDR3 loop is CASSLRSGQGAYEQFF.

The V and J genes are TRBV5-1 and TRBJ2-1; TCRdb proposes TRBD2, but this gene call is untestable without DNA. Germline V CDR1 and CDR2: SGHRS, YFSETQ. The CDR3 is made up of 18 amino acids. The CDR3 is CASSPLGSGRDSYNEQFF.

The CDR3 region is CASSFAGTSGYNEQFF. The chain is built from TRBV7-6 and TRBJ2-1; the TCRdb call, TRBD2, lacks DNA for checking. Germline loops: CDR1 SGHVS, CDR2 FNYEAQ. The CDR3 is made up of 16 amino acids.

This chain uses TRBV5-4 with TRBJ2-5; the TCRdb D gene call, TRBD1, has no DNA to confirm it. This CDR3 region has 15 residues. The germline V gene has CDR1 SGHNT and CDR2 YYREEE (reference sequence). This CDR3 reads CASSLSTQGGETQYF.

The gene calls are TRBV5-4 and TRBJ2-7; TCRdb's D call of TRBD1 is untestable without DNA. Germline CDR1 is SGHNT and CDR2 is YYREEE (reference sequence). The CDR3 length is 16 residues. CDR3 sequence reads: CASSYPGQVLTGEQYF.

The chain uses TRBV5-6 and TRBJ2-3. The germline gives CDR1 SGHDT, CDR2 YYEEEE. This CDR3 has 16 residues. The CDR3 protein is CASSLAIGISTDTQYF.

Here the CDR3 reads CASSQSGRGGRAYEQYF. The rearrangement joins TRBV3-1 to TRBJ2-7. This CDR3 contains 17 residues. Per germline, CDR1 LGHDT and CDR2 YNNKEL (reference sequence).

This chain connects TRBV6-5 to TRBJ1-3. Germline loops: CDR1 MNHEY, CDR2 SVGAGI. The CDR3 length is 13 residues. CDR3: CASRGVSGNTIYF.

The CDR3 loop reads CASSWDRGNTEAFF. The genes are TRBV11-2 and TRBJ1-1; TCRdb gives TRBD1 as the D gene, but with no DNA this cannot be confirmed. Germline V gene lookup returns CDR1 SGHAT and CDR2 FQNNGV. The CDR3 has 14 residues.

The V call is TRBV20-1, the J call TRBJ1-4. Germline CDR1 is DFQATT and CDR2 is SNEGSKA (reference sequence). This CDR3 comprises 12 residues. CDR3: CSARESWEKLFF.

V usage is TRBV5-1 and J usage is TRBJ2-2; TCRdb calls TRBD1, which cannot be checked without DNA. Germline lookup yields CDR1 SGHRS and CDR2 YFSETQ. The CDR3 has 15 residues. The CDR3 reads CASSATQGVTEELFF.

The V call is TRBV4-3, the J call TRBJ2-7; the D call from TCRdb, TRBD1, cannot be confirmed without DNA. The CDR3 is 15 amino acids. In germline, CDR1 is LGHNA, CDR2 YSLEER. The CDR3 here is CASSRAPGTTYEQYF.

The chain is built from TRBV10-1 and TRBJ2-7; the D call from TCRdb, TRBD2, cannot be confirmed without DNA. This CDR3 region has 15 residues. In germline, CDR1 is WNHNN, CDR2 SYGVQD (reference sequence). CDR3 sequence: CASISRPWDSREQYF.

The V call is TRBV19, the J call TRBJ2-4; TCRdb's D call, TRBD1, is unchecked because there is no DNA. The CDR3 is made up of 15 amino acids. CDR1 is LNHDA and CDR2 is SQIVND in the germline V gene (reference sequence). The CDR3 here is CASRKAGQGINIQYF.

The chain links TRBV24-1 to TRBJ2-7; TCRdb selects TRBD1, and the lack of DNA leaves this call unchecked. CDR3 length: 14 amino acids. Per germline, CDR1 KGHDR and CDR2 SFDVKD. CDR3 loop: CATSDGQPPYEQYF.

The rearrangement joins TRBV7-3 to TRBJ2-1; TCRdb lists TRBD1, though no DNA is available to test this call. Germline V gene lookup returns CDR1 SGHTA and CDR2 FQGTGA. The CDR3 has 16 residues. The CDR3 protein is CASSSGRGGAYNEQFF. Based on the CDR3 plus reference TRBV7-3 and TRBJ2-1, the full variable domain is GAGVSQTPSNKVTEKGKYVELRCDPISGHTALYWYRQSLGQGPEFLIYFQGTGAADDSGLPNDRFFAVRPEGSVSTLKIQRTERGDSAVYLCASSSGRGGAYNEQFFGPGTRLTVL.

The rearrangement links TRBV28 to TRBJ2-3; the D call from TCRdb, TRBD2, cannot be confirmed without DNA. The CDR3 runs 17 residues. Germline CDR1 MDHEN, CDR2 SYDVKM. This CDR3 is CASSLRGRGRSTDTQYF.

The chain is built from TRBV4-1 and TRBJ2-2. CDR3 size: 13 residues. Germline CDR1 reads MGHRA; CDR2 reads YSYEKL. The CDR3 spells CASSRGVTGELFF.

The chain uses TRBV7-6 and TRBJ2-1; TCRdb returns TRBD2, unconfirmable since there is no DNA. Looked up from germline, CDR1 is SGHVS and CDR2 is FNYEAQ. The CDR3 totals 16 residues. CDR3 protein: CASSSVAGGSYNEQFF.

The rearrangement joins TRBV25-1 to TRBJ1-1; TCRdb indicates TRBD1, and absent DNA this call remains unverified. CDR1 and CDR2 (germline): MGHDK, SYGVNS. This CDR3 has 15 amino acids. CDR3 loop: CASSEFVGVNTEAFF.

The V and J genes are TRBV15 and TRBJ2-7; TCRdb's D call of TRBD1 is untestable without DNA. This CDR3 comprises 13 residues. Germline V gives CDR1 LNHNV, CDR2 YYDKDF (reference sequence). CDR3 sequence: CATSRPGLGEQYF.

The chain uses TRBV20-1 and TRBJ2-2; the TCRdb call, TRBD1, lacks DNA for checking. CDR3 length: 15 amino acids. From germline, CDR1 is DFQATT and CDR2 SNEGSKA (reference sequence). The CDR3 here is CSAFPGQGYTGELFF.

The chain joins TRBV28 to TRBJ2-5. CDR3 length: 14 amino acids. Per germline, CDR1 MDHEN and CDR2 SYDVKM. CDR3 region: CASSLGTGGGTQYF.

CDR3 loop: CSVEPGQQGTEAFF. The chain combines TRBV29-1 with TRBJ1-1; the D gene TCRdb calls, TRBD1, cannot be checked with no DNA. The CDR3 has 14 amino acids. From germline, CDR1 is SQVTM and CDR2 ANQGSEA.

This sequence joins TRBV5-6 and TRBJ2-7. Germline V gene lookup returns CDR1 SGHDT and CDR2 YYEEEE. This CDR3 has 14 residues. CDR3 in amino acids: CASSRSRSAYEQYF.

This chain connects TRBV11-2 to TRBJ2-1; as DNA is missing, the TRBD2 call by TCRdb cannot be tested. Germline V gives CDR1 SGHAT, CDR2 FQNNGV. The CDR3 has 14 residues. The CDR3 reads CASSLDPRDNEQFF. Drawing the rest from reference TRBV11-2 and TRBJ2-1, the complete variable domain is EAGVAQSPRYKIIEKRQSVAFWCNPISGHATLYWYQQILGQGPKLLIQFQNNGVVDDSQLPKDRFSAERLKGVDSTLKIQPAKLEDSAVYLCASSLDPRDNEQFFGPGTRLTVL.